This T cell receptor beta chain was sequenced for a study of blood T cell repertoires in COVID-19. As for the study in general: PBMCs, B-cell-depleted T cells, or T cells were the source of the cDNA or gDNA that made up the material.

Trimming removed 8 bases from V and 5 bases from J; junction bases left unmatched: 8. Per germline, CDR1 MNHEY and CDR2 SVGAGI. This CDR3 spans 14 amino acids. Authors' methods: Reference gene primer amplification gave nucleated cell count estimates. The method was immunoSEQ multiplex PCR; TCRdb's version includes in-frame clones alone and lacks a portion of them. D and trimming come from the DNA, and the V and J calls and clone size come from that table. The sample contains about 200,000 clones, 65% to 90% of which appear only once. The chain combines TRBV6-5 with TRBJ2-2, with TRBD1 matching 7 bases. Sequencing was done on a sample of peripheral blood. The TCR originated in a man aged 50 or older with acute or convalescent COVID-19. CDR3 DNA sequence: TGTGCCAGCTGGAAACAGGGGTTGACCGGGGAGCTGTTTTTT. It encodes CASWKQGLTGELFF.